Listed below are T cell receptor beta chains from one sample, sequenced in a study of shared clonotypes between healthy human individuals. Repertoires were generated with immunoSEQ multiplex PCR, while TCRdb's copy carries only in-frame clones and drops some. The table has about 660,000 clones, under 80% seen once; the top ten hold about 1.7%. The sample comprised memory CD4+ T cells sorted from blood. These receptors originate from a woman aged 25 to 39 in good health. The CDR3 runs from the conserved cysteine through the conserved F or W.

TRBV19 | CASSMGQLNQPQHF
TRBV10-2 | CASRATSGRARGTYNEQFF
TRBV19 | CASRRGGEGTDTEAFF
TRBV27 | CASSLSPGQGNYGYTF
TRBV5-8 | CASSLRGPGRETQYF
TRBV10-2 | CASSWTGSEAFF
TRBV25-1 | CASRLGGLTDTQYF
TRBV7-3 | CASSLIAGGGETQYF
TRBV18 | CASSLTGSTYEQYF
TRBV6-6 | CASTGLAGVNEQFF
TRBV5-1 | CASSDGSLLKPGELFF
TRBV5-1 | CASSLDGQGRGDTQYF
TRBV6-5 | CASGIRFYNEQFF
TRBV18 | CASSPGGPSSGYNEQFF
TRBV28 | CASSSPGGEADTQYF
TRBV4-1 | CASSQTGVDQETQYF
TRBV19 | CASSMVAANTGELFF
TRBV5-8 | CASSIGEGKEQFF
TRBV12-1 | CASSFAASGSTGELFF
TRBV7-2 | CASSFAGAETQYF
TRBV7-9 | CASSLVPGQGTGELFF
TRBV7-2 | CASSLAGTGGNSYEQYF
TRBV6-6 | CASSRQARDYGYTF
TRBV29-1 | CSPWWANTEAFF
TRBV5-1 | CASSPIGGNTEAFF
TRBV5-1 | CASSLDWNTDTQYF
TRBV28 | CAILGEGGTEAFF
TRBV27 | CASGRGFSGANVLTF
TRBV5-6 | CASSPRNWGTPSLGYTF
TRBV5-1 | CASSSLPGQGHGYTF
TRBV6-1 | CASSAVGNNEQFF
TRBV10-3 | CAISESVRDQYF
TRBV27 | CASSRTGVATEAFF
TRBV7-9 | CASSGSGSEQFF
TRBV21-1 | CASSRTEPAGYTF
TRBV7-9 | CASSLRQEAFF
TRBV11-2 | CASSLWGAGQPQHF
TRBV5-1 | CASSTRSYNEQFF
TRBV4-1 | CASSQEGGSPYGEQFF
TRBV29-1 | CSVERAGTPYGYTF
TRBV19 | CASSMIGQRVNEKLFF
TRBV19 | CASSTGHTNYGYTF
TRBV28 | CASSLRVGAKARVSQYF
TRBV19 | CATRHVGGTTYEQYF
TRBV27 | CASSSWDGSSGANVLTF
TRBV5-1 | CASSSVLAGTPNTGELFF
TRBV7-2 | CASSLGHPITDTQYF
TRBV10-3 | CAIRPAGEPQQFF
TRBV9 | CASSVDGTGAYEQYF
TRBV4-2 | CASSPPGLAGSGANVLTF
TRBV7-9 | CSPGEAGANVLTF